A selection of T cell receptor beta chains follows, all from one sample in a study of beta chain features in type 1 diabetes. The repertoire was sequenced with immunoSEQ multiplex PCR; TCRdb's copy has only in-frame clones and lacks some. This sample yields hundreds of thousands of clones, of which around 12% are seen a single time; approximately 0.011% belongs to the top ten. Sequencing was carried out using naive CD4+ T cells from blood. The receptors stem from a woman aged 18-29 years with type 1 diabetes. CDR3s include the opening cysteine and the closing phenylalanine or tryptophan. Size is stated for part of the rows, as once, few or many counts, or as a class when the clone is expanded.

CDR3aa: CSVEAGTAYF; j_gene: TRBJ2-5; v_gene: TRBV29-1; abundance: few
CDR3aa: CASTGEMNTEAFF; j_gene: TRBJ1-1; v_gene: TRBV2; abundance: NA
CDR3aa: CASSQTPADYGYTF; j_gene: TRBJ1-2; v_gene: TRBV4-2; abundance: few
CDR3aa: CASSLTPSTDTQYF; j_gene: TRBJ2-3; v_gene: TRBV28; abundance: NA
CDR3aa: CASSPNRQGADTQYF; j_gene: TRBJ2-3; v_gene: TRBV9; abundance: NA
CDR3aa: CASSLRAGSYEQYF; j_gene: TRBJ2-7; v_gene: TRBV11-1; abundance: few
CDR3aa: CSAKTRNEQYF; j_gene: TRBJ2-7; v_gene: TRBV29-1; abundance: NA
CDR3aa: CASSEGLALTDTQYF; j_gene: TRBJ2-3; v_gene: TRBV7-2; abundance: few
CDR3aa: CATSREGQASTDTQYF; j_gene: TRBJ2-3; v_gene: TRBV15; abundance: NA
CDR3aa: CASSLVGGAWVGTDTQYF; j_gene: TRBJ2-3; v_gene: TRBV5-6; abundance: NA
CDR3aa: CACAGSKSHEQYF; j_gene: TRBJ2-7; v_gene: TRBV6-6; abundance: NA
CDR3aa: CASSQVGATGSNEQYF; j_gene: TRBJ2-7; v_gene: TRBV4-1; abundance: few
CDR3aa: CASGLEGQRSF; j_gene: TRBJ1-2; v_gene: TRBV12-5; abundance: NA
CDR3aa: CASSPLRDRDYNEQFF; j_gene: TRBJ2-1; v_gene: TRBV18; abundance: few
CDR3aa: CASGTGDNEQFF; j_gene: TRBJ2-1; v_gene: TRBV9; abundance: NA
CDR3aa: CASSSLAGLDNEQFF; j_gene: TRBJ2-1; v_gene: TRBV5-4; abundance: few
CDR3aa: CASSFQGSSSYNEQFF; j_gene: TRBJ2-1; v_gene: TRBV28; abundance: few
CDR3aa: CASRPGQGPYEQYF; j_gene: TRBJ2-7; v_gene: TRBV19; abundance: NA
CDR3aa: CASSRGGETQYF; j_gene: TRBJ2-5; v_gene: TRBV21-1; abundance: NA
CDR3aa: CASSALAGSSYNEQFF; j_gene: TRBJ2-1; v_gene: TRBV5-1; abundance: NA
CDR3aa: CASSPGTSGREQFF; j_gene: TRBJ2-1; v_gene: TRBV7-3; abundance: NA
CDR3aa: CASSWGLAGYTDTQYF; j_gene: TRBJ2-3; v_gene: TRBV5-1; abundance: NA